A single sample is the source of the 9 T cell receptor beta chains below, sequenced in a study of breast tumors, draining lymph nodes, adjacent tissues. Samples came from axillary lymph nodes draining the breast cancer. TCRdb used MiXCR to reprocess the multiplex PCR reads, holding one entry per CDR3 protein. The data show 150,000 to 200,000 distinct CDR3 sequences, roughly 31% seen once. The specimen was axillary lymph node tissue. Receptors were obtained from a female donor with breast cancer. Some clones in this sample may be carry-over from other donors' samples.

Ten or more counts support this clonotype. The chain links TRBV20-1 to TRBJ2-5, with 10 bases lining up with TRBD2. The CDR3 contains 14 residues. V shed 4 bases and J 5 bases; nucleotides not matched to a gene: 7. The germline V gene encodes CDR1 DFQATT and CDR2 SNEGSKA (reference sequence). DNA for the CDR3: TGCAGTGCTAACCGAGCGGGGGGGAGGGAGACCCAGTACTTC. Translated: CSANRAGGRETQYF.

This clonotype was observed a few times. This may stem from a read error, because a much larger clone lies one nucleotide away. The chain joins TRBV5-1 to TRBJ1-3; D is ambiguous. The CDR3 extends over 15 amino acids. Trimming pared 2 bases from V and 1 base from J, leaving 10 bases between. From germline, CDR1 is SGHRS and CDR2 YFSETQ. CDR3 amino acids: CASSFGSPSGNTIYF. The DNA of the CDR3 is TGCGCCAGCAGCTTCGGGAGCCCGTCTGGAAACACCATATATTTT.

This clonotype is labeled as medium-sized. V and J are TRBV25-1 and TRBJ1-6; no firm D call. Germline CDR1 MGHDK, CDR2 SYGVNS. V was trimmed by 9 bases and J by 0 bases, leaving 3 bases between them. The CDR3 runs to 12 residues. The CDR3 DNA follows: TGTGCCAGTGGCTCCTATAATTCACCCCTCCACTTT. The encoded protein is CASGSYNSPLHF.

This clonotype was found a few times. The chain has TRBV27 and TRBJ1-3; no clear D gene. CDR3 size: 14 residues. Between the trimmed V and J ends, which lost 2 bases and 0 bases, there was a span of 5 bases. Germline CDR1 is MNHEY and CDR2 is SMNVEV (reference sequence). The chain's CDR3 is CASSLTRSGNTIYF. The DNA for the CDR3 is TGTGCCAGCAGTTTAACCCGCTCTGGAAACACCATATATTTT.

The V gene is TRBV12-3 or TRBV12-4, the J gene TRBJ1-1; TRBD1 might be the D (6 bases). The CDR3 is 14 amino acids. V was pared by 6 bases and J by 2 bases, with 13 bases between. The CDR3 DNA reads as TGTGCCAGCAGATCACAGGGAAGAAACACTGAAGCTTTCTTT. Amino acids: CASRSQGRNTEAFF.

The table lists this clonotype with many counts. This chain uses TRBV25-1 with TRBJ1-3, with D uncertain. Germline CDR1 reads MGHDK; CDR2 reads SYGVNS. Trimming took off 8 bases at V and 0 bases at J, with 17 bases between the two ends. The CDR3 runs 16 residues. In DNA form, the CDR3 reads TGTGCCAGCCTTATTCCTTCACCCAGCTCTGGAAACACCATATATTTT. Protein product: CASLIPSPSSGNTIYF.

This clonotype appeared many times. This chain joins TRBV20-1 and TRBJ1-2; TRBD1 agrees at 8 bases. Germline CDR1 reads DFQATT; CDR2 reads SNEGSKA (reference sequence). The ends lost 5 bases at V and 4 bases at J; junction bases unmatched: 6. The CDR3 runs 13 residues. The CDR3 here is CSALEDRAYGYTF. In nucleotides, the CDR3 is TGCAGTGCTCTAGAGGACAGGGCCTATGGCTACACCTTC.

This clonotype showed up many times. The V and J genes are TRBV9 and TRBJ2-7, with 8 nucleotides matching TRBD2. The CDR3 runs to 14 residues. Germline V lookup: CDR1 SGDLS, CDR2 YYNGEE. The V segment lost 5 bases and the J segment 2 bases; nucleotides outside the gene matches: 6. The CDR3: CASRPGLGPYEQYF. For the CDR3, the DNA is TGTGCCAGCAGGCCGGGACTAGGTCCCTACGAGCAGTACTTC.

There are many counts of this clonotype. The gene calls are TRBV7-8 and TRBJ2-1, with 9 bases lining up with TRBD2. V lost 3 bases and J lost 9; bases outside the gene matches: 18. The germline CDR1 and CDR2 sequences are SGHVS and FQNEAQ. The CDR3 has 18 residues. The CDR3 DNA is TGTGCCAGCAGCTTCCCCGCCGGGACTAGCTCGAGGGTGGGTGAGCAGTTCTTC. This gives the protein CASSFPAGTSSRVGEQFF.